The clone carrying this T cell receptor (beta chain) was recorded a few times. The sample belongs to a study of cytomegalovirus exposure and HLA in healthy donors. Germline V CDR1 and CDR2: SQVTM, ANQGSEA. CDR3 length: 12 residues. The germline V and J ends were trimmed by 7 bases and 2 bases, with 12 bases remaining between them. The study ran its PCR with 60 Vbeta and 13 Jbeta primers. Here immunoSEQ multiplex PCR was the method, and the copy in TCRdb shows in-frame clones only, minus some. This sample carries roughly 97,000 clones, 9.5% to 13% of them seen once, and the ten largest clones take more than 5%.

This TCR was recovered from a man aged 40-49 years in good health and CMV-seropositive. Sequenced: PBMCs. This chain connects TRBV29-1 to TRBJ2-7; TRBD1 might be the D (5 bases). The CDR3 loop reads CSAQGDPYEQYF. CDR3 in DNA: TGCAGCGCCCAAGGGGATCCCTACGAGCAGTACTTC.